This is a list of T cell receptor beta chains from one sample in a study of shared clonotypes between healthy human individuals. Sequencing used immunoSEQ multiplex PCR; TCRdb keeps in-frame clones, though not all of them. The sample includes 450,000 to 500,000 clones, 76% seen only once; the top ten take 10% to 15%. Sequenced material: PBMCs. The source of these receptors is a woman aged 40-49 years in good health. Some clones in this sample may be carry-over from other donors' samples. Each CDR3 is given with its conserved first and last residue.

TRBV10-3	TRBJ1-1	CAIRPGTGRLSTEAFF
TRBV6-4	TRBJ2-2	CASGRTEDTGELFF
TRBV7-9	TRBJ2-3	CASSLEGSSRAPFTDTQYF
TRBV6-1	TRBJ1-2	CASSEWSGPNYGYTF
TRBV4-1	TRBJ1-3	CASSRRTVSGNTIYF
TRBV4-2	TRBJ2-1	CASSHEVTSGTYNEQFF
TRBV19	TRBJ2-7	CASSTLGKAYEQYF
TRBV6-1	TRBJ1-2	CASTDFGGYTF
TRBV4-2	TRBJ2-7	CASSQGDRGYEQYF
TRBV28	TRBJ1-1	CASIPREPSMNTEAFF
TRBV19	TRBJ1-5	CASRGTGNQPQHF
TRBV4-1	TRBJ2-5	CASSLHTRQGQETQYF
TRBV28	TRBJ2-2	CASSLSPGELFF
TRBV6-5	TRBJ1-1	CASSVRENTEAFF
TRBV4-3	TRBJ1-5	CASSQGGRDQPQHF
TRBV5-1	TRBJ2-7	CASSPGLAGGPGYEQYF
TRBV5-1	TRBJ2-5	CASSLLSGGGQETQYF
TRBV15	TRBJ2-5	CATSTQHRGLAEQETQYF